This is a list of T cell receptor beta chains from one sample in a study of blood T cell repertoires in COVID-19. Sequencing used immunoSEQ multiplex PCR; TCRdb keeps in-frame clones, though not all of them. The sample records nearly 110,000 clones, around 92% being singletons. Sequencing used peripheral blood. These receptors were obtained from a man in his forties with active or convalescent COVID-19. The CDR3 runs from the conserved cysteine through the conserved F or W. Fields, in order: V gene, J gene, D gene, CDR3 length, clone size, CDR3 protein, CDR3 DNA. The D gene is left open where the match is weak. For some rows the clone size is stated as once, few or many, or as a class when expanded; others skip it.

v_call: TRBV15
j_call: TRBJ2-1
d_call: NA
cdr3_length: 13
clone_size: NA
cdr3_aa: CATSRESADEQFF
cdr3_nt: TGTGCCACCAGCAGAGAAAGCGCCGATGAGCAGTTCTTC

v_call: TRBV30
j_call: TRBJ2-3
d_call: NA
cdr3_length: 15
clone_size: NA
cdr3_aa: CAWSVNGSPTDTQYF
cdr3_nt: TGTGCCTGGAGTGTAAACGGGAGCCCTACAGATACGCAGTATTTT

v_call: TRBV6-2/TRBV6-3
j_call: TRBJ1-2
d_call: TRBD1
cdr3_length: 15
clone_size: NA
cdr3_aa: CASSYGTATYYGYTF
cdr3_nt: TGTGCCAGCAGTTACGGGACAGCAACATACTATGGCTACACCTTC

v_call: TRBV29-1
j_call: TRBJ2-2
d_call: TRBD1
cdr3_length: 15
clone_size: NA
cdr3_aa: CSDNLQGGNTGELFF
cdr3_nt: TGCAGCGACAACTTACAGGGGGGAAACACCGGGGAGCTGTTTTTT

v_call: TRBV5-1
j_call: TRBJ2-5
d_call: NA
cdr3_length: 13
clone_size: NA
cdr3_aa: CASSFGVGETQYF
cdr3_nt: TGCGCCAGCAGTTTCGGGGTCGGGGAGACCCAGTACTTC

v_call: TRBV6-5
j_call: TRBJ2-7
d_call: NA
cdr3_length: 12
clone_size: once
cdr3_aa: CASRAGVGEQYF
cdr3_nt: TGTGCCTCCCGGGCAGGGGTAGGCGAGCAGTACTTC

v_call: TRBV30
j_call: TRBJ2-2
d_call: NA
cdr3_length: 14
clone_size: NA
cdr3_aa: CAWRTGGSGGELFF
cdr3_nt: TGTGCCTGGAGGACAGGCGGGAGCGGCGGGGAGCTGTTTTTT

v_call: TRBV7-7
j_call: TRBJ2-1
d_call: NA
cdr3_length: 15
clone_size: NA
cdr3_aa: CASSLVEGAYNEQFF
cdr3_nt: TGTGCCAGCAGCTTGGTTGAGGGGGCCTACAATGAGCAGTTCTTC

v_call: TRBV19
j_call: TRBJ2-7
d_call: TRBD1
cdr3_length: 17
clone_size: NA
cdr3_aa: CASSIDFAPTGGYEQYF
cdr3_nt: TGTGCCAGTAGTATAGACTTCGCGCCCACAGGGGGCTACGAGCAGTACTTC

v_call: TRBV6-5
j_call: TRBJ2-3
d_call: NA
cdr3_length: 14
clone_size: NA
cdr3_aa: CASSYTDSTDTQYF
cdr3_nt: TGTGCCAGCAGTTATACAGATAGCACAGATACGCAGTATTTT

v_call: TRBV2
j_call: TRBJ2-6
d_call: NA
cdr3_length: 14
clone_size: NA
cdr3_aa: CASRASSGANVLTF
cdr3_nt: TGTGCCAGCAGAGCGAGCTCTGGGGCCAACGTCCTGACTTTC

v_call: TRBV28
j_call: TRBJ2-5
d_call: TRBD2
cdr3_length: 14
clone_size: NA
cdr3_aa: CASSDSGREETQYF
cdr3_nt: TGTGCCAGCAGTGATAGCGGGAGGGAAGAGACCCAGTACTTC

v_call: TRBV6-5
j_call: TRBJ1-3
d_call: NA
cdr3_length: 13
clone_size: NA
cdr3_aa: CASTQGSGTTIYF
cdr3_nt: TGTGCCAGCACGCAAGGGTCGGGAACCACCATATATTTT

v_call: TRBV24-1
j_call: TRBJ2-7
d_call: NA
cdr3_length: 15
clone_size: few
cdr3_aa: CATSDPTSLTYEQYF
cdr3_nt: TGTGCCACCAGTGATCCGACTAGTTTAACCTACGAGCAGTACTTC

v_call: TRBV4-1
j_call: TRBJ2-3
d_call: NA
cdr3_length: 14
clone_size: NA
cdr3_aa: CASSQAGDTDTQYF
cdr3_nt: TGCGCCAGCAGCCAGGCAGGGGATACAGATACGCAGTATTTT

v_call: TRBV28
j_call: TRBJ2-7
d_call: TRBD2
cdr3_length: 14
clone_size: NA
cdr3_aa: CASRTSGNAYEQYF
cdr3_nt: TGTGCCAGCAGGACTAGCGGGAATGCCTACGAGCAGTACTTC

v_call: TRBV5-1
j_call: TRBJ2-1
d_call: NA
cdr3_length: 15
clone_size: once
cdr3_aa: CASSFGQTPYNEQFF
cdr3_nt: TGCGCCAGCAGCTTCGGACAAACCCCGTACAATGAGCAGTTCTTC

v_call: TRBV21-1
j_call: TRBJ1-1
d_call: NA
cdr3_length: 15
clone_size: once
cdr3_aa: CASSTAGGPDTEAFF
cdr3_nt: TGTGCCAGCAGCACGGCAGGGGGGCCGGACACTGAAGCTTTCTTT

v_call: TRBV15
j_call: TRBJ2-1
d_call: NA
cdr3_length: 13
clone_size: NA
cdr3_aa: CATSRGSLNEQFF
cdr3_nt: TGTGCCACCAGCAGAGGTAGCCTCAATGAGCAGTTCTTC

v_call: TRBV9
j_call: TRBJ2-3
d_call: NA
cdr3_length: 15
clone_size: NA
cdr3_aa: CASSAGGMATDTQYF
cdr3_nt: TGTGCCAGCAGCGCAGGGGGGATGGCCACAGATACGCAGTATTTT

v_call: TRBV12-3/TRBV12-4
j_call: TRBJ2-1
d_call: NA
cdr3_length: 13
clone_size: NA
cdr3_aa: CASRRASYNEQFF
cdr3_nt: TGTGCCAGCAGGAGGGCGTCCTACAATGAGCAGTTCTTC

v_call: TRBV7-3
j_call: TRBJ2-1
d_call: TRBD1
cdr3_length: 14
clone_size: NA
cdr3_aa: CASSLGQGRNEQFF
cdr3_nt: TGTGCCAGCAGCTTGGGACAGGGCAGGAATGAGCAGTTCTTC

v_call: TRBV7-2
j_call: TRBJ2-7
d_call: NA
cdr3_length: 15
clone_size: NA
cdr3_aa: CASSLAPRVSYEQYF
cdr3_nt: TGTGCCAGCAGCTTAGCGCCGAGAGTCTCCTACGAGCAGTACTTC

v_call: TRBV7-2
j_call: TRBJ2-2
d_call: NA
cdr3_length: 16
clone_size: few
cdr3_aa: CASSPWRRGSTGELFF
cdr3_nt: TGTGCCAGCAGCCCGTGGAGGAGGGGAAGCACCGGGGAGCTGTTTTTT